This entry concerns a single TCR beta chain. Its antigen is as yet unknown. This sample stems from a study of monozygotic twins with inflammatory bowel disease. Study-wide results and limits: No one strong IBD-associated signal or clonotype was supported. Researchers were unable to tell different T cell subtypes apart. Compared with healthy co-twins, IBD patients showed reduced TCRbeta repertoire diversity by inverse Simpson.

After re-calling the 5' RACE reads, TCRdb lists one entry per CDR3 protein, DNA absent. The sample features roughly 320,000 distinct CDR3 sequences, with 5.6% in its top ten. The CDR3 loop spans 15 amino acids. The germline V gene encodes CDR1 SSHAT and CDR2 FNYEAQ (reference sequence). The sample taken for sequencing was blood. The J gene is TRBJ2-1, the V gene TRBV7-7. The clonotype originates from a human donor with ulcerative colitis or Crohn's disease, or a healthy co-twin of an affected twin (not recorded which). The CDR3 spells CASSLDFLRGGEQFF.